This T cell receptor (beta chain) is from a study of blood T cell repertoires in COVID-19. Sequencing was performed with immunoSEQ multiplex PCR; in TCRdb, only in-frame clones are kept and a portion is missing. The sample lists roughly 63,000 clones; 65% to 80% were seen once. Looked up from germline, CDR1 is MGHRA and CDR2 is YSYEKL. CDR3 length: 17 residues. V dropped 1 base and J dropped 4; count of bases not matched to a gene: 10. This sequence joins TRBV4-1 and TRBJ2-5, with 9 bases that match TRBD1. The sequence was collected from a human donor in a cohort sampled during active COVID-19. The sequencing input was peripheral blood. The CDR3 bases are TGCGCCAGCAGCCAAGGGTCGGGACAGGGCCTGGGAGAGACCCAGTACTTC. Amino acids: CASSQGSGQGLGETQYF.